The rows below give T cell receptor beta chains drawn from one sample of a study of tumor-infiltrating lymphocytes in primary liver carcinoma. MiXCR was run by TCRdb on the multiplex PCR reads, yielding one entry per CDR3 protein. The table has 30,000 to 35,000 distinct CDR3 sequences, 76% seen once; the top ten hold approximately 40%. Sample: liver tumor tissue from sampling region 5. Receptors were obtained from a man in his forties with primary liver carcinoma and hepatitis B virus infection. Each CDR3 is given with its conserved first and last residue. The order of the fields is CDR3 protein, V gene.

CDR3: CAIRHTSGTNTDTQYF
V: TRBV10-3

CDR3: CAWSVRDYERYF
V: TRBV30

CDR3: CASSESASRTGDEQHF
V: TRBV10-2

CDR3: CASSLQSAQYF
V: TRBV12-3/TRBV12-4

CDR3: CASSLSANTGMLFF
V: TRBV5-1

CDR3: CAIAKRSGLAGGFSYEQHF
V: TRBV10-3

CDR3: CASSFRTSGANTEELFF
V: TRBV7-8

CDR3: CASSIWTGGLYEQYF
V: TRBV12-3/TRBV12-4

CDR3: CASSHLGQGDNEEFF
V: TRBV13

CDR3: CASSLGADWGDTQYF
V: TRBV5-1

CDR3: CASSPGLTSGMTGFTDTRYF
V: TRBV5-5

CDR3: CTSSKTGQAFSYEQYF
V: TRBV6-6

CDR3: CASSQDRIPIYEEYF
V: TRBV4-3

CDR3: CASSQDSERETQYF
V: TRBV4-3

CDR3: CASSDEGGSHNEQFF
V: TRBV2

CDR3: CASSQGGTSHNEQFF
V: TRBV4-1

CDR3: CASSQDGLAAYNELFF
V: TRBV4-3

CDR3: CVSSQDVADTQYF
V: TRBV14

CDR3: CASSTPGGPPQEAQYF
V: TRBV6-1

CDR3: CASKTGTVDTNQPQHF
V: TRBV6-6

CDR3: CASSYWPYSMEQFF
V: TRBV6-2/TRBV6-3

CDR3: CASSFRTVADYSYTF
V: TRBV11-1

CDR3: CAWSQSLEAQYF
V: TRBV30

CDR3: CASRAGELARETQYF
V: TRBV12-3/TRBV12-4

CDR3: CASKPWEGNTEAFF
V: TRBV14

CDR3: CVSSYSGRNSYEQYF
V: TRBV6-5

CDR3: CASNREGGGYTDTQYF
V: TRBV4-2

CDR3: CASSYSLSGSSYNEQFF
V: TRBV6-5

CDR3: CAGSLDRGNLYEQYF
V: TRBV5-4

CDR3: CASSSQAGIYNEQFF
V: TRBV28

CDR3: CAGNDLDRGLTGELFF
V: TRBV4-1

CDR3: CAISSVLEETQYF
V: TRBV11-2

CDR3: CSAGDKGGETQYF
V: TRBV20-1

CDR3: CASSLESGHTDMQYF
V: TRBV11-3

CDR3: CVSSLGWNHDYTF
V: TRBV6-2/TRBV6-3